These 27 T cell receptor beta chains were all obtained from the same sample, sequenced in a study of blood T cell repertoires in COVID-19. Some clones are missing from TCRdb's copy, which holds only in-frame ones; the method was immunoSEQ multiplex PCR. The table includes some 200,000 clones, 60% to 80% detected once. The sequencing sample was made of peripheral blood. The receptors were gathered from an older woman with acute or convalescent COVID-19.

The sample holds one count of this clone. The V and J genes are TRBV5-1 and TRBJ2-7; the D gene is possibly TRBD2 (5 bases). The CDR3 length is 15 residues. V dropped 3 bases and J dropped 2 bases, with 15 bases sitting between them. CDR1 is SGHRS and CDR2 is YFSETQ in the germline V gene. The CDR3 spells CASSSGDLAPYEQYF. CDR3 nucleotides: TGCGCCAGCAGCTCCGGAGACCTAGCTCCCTACGAGCAGTACTTC.

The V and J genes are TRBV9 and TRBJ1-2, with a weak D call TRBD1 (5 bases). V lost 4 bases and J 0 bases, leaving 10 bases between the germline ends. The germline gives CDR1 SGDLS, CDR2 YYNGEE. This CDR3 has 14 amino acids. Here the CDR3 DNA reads TGTGCCAGCAGCCCCGGACATTCTAACTATGGCTACACCTTC. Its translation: CASSPGHSNYGYTF.

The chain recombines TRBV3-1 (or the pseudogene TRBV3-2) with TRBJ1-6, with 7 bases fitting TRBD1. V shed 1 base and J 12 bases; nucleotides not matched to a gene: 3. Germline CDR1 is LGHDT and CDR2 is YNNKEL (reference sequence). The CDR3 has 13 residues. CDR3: CASSQGDSRPLHF. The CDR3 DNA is TGTGCCAGCAGCCAAGGGGACAGTCGACCCCTCCACTTT.

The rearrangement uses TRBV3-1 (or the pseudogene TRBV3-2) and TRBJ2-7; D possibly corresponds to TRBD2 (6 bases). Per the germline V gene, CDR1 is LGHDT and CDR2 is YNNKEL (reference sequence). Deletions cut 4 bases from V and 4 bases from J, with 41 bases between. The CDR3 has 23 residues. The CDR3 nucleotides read TGTGCCAGCAGCCGAGGAATGTACGGCGGGCCGATGTGGGAGGCTACTAGCAGGTACGAGCAGTACTTC. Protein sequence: CASSRGMYGGPMWEATSRYEQYF.

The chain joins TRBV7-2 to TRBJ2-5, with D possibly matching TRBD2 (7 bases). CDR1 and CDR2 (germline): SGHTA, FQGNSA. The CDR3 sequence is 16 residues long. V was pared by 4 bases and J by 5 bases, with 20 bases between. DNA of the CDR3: TGTGCCAGCAGCTCCCTGGGAGGGGGGGCGTGGGAGACCCAGTACTTC. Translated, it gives CASSSLGGGAWETQYF.

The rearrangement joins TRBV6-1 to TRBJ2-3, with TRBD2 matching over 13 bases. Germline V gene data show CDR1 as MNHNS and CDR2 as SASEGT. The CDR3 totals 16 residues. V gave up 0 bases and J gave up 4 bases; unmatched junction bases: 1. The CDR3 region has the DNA TGTGCCAGCAGTGAAGCTGGACTAGCGGGAGCAGATACGCAGTATTTT. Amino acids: CASSEAGLAGADTQYF.

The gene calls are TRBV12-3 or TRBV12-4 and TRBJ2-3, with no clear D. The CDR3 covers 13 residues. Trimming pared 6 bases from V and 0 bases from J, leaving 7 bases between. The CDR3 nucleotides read TGTGCCAGCAGAGCCATGAGCACAGATACGCAGTATTTT. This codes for CASRAMSTDTQYF.

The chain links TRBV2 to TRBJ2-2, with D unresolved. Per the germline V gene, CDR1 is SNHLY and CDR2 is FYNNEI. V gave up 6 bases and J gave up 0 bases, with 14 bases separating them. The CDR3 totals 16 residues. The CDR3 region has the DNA TGTGCCAGCAGCGCAAACGCAGGTTCGAACACCGGGGAGCTGTTTTTT. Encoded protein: CASSANAGSNTGELFF. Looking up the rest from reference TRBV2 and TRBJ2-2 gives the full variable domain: EPEVTQTPSHQVTQMGQEVILRCVPISNHLYFYWYRQILGQKVEFLVSFYNNEISEKSEIFDDQFSVERPDGSNFTLKIRSTKLEDSAMYFCASSANAGSNTGELFFGEGSRLTVL.

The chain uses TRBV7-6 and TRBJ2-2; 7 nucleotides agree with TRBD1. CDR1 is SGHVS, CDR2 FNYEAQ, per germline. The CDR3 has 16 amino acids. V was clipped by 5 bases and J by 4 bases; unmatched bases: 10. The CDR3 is CASSPSGTEATGELFF. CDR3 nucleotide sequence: TGTGCCAGCAGCCCTTCCGGGACAGAAGCCACCGGGGAGCTGTTTTTT.

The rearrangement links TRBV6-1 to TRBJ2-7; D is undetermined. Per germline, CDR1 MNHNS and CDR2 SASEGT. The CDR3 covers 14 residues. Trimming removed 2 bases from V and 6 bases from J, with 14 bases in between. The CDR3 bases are TGTGCCAGCAGTGAATATAGGAGCCCACGCGAGCAGTACTTC. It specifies CASSEYRSPREQYF.

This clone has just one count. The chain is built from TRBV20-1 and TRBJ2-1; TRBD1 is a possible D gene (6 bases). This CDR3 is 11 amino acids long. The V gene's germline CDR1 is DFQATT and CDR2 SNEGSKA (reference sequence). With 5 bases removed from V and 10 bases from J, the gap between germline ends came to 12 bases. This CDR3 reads CSAYRQVEQFF. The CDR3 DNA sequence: TGCAGTGCTTACCGACAGGTCGAGCAGTTCTTC.

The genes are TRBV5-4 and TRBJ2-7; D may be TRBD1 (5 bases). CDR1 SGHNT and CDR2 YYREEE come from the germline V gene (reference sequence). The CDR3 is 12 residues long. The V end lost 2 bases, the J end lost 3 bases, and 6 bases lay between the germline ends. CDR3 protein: CASSFQGYEQYF. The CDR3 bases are TGTGCCAGCAGCTTCCAGGGCTACGAGCAGTACTTC.

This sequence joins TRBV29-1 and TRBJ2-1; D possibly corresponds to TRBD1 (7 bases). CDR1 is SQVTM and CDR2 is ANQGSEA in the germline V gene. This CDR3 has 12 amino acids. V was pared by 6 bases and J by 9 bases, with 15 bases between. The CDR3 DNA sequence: TGCAGCGTAGGGCCCCAGGGGGGTGAGCAGTTCTTC. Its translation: CSVGPQGGEQFF.

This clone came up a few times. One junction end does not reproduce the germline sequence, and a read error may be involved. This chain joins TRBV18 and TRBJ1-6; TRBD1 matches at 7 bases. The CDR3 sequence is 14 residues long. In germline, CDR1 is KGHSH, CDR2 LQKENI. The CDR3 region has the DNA TGTGCCAGCTCACGGGACAGTCATAACTCACCCCTCCACTTT. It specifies CASSRDSHNSPLHF.

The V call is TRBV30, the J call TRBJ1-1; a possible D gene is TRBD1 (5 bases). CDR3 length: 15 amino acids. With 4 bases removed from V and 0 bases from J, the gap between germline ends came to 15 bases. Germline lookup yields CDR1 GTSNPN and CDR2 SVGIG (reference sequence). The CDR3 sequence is CAWTLAGLLNTEAFF. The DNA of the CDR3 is TGTGCCTGGACCCTGGCGGGACTCCTGAACACTGAAGCTTTCTTT.

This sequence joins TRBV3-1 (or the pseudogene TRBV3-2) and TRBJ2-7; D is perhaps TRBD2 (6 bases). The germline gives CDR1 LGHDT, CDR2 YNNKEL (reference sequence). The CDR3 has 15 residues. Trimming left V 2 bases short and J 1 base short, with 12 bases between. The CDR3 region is CASSQNPGGSYEQYF. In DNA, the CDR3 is TGTGCCAGCAGCCAAAACCCCGGGGGATCCTACGAGCAGTACTTC.

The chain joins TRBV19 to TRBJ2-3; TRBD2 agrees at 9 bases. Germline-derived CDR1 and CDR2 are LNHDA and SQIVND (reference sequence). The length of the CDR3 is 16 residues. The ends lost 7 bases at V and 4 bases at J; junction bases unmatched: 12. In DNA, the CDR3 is TGTGCCAGTACTAGTCGAGCGGGAGGAACTCCAGATACGCAGTATTTT. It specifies CASTSRAGGTPDTQYF.

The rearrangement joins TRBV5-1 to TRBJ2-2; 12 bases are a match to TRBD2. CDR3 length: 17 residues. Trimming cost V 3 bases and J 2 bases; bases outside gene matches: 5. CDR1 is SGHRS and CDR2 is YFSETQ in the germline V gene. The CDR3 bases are TGCGCCAGCAGCTCCAGGACTAGCGGGGTAAACACCGGGGAGCTGTTTTTT. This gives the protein CASSSRTSGVNTGELFF.

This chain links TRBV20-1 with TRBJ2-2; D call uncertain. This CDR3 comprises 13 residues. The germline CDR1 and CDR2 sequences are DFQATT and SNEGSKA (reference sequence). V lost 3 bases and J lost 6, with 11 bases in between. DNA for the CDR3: TGCAGTGCTAGTTCTGGAGCTCCCGGGGAGCTGTTTTTT. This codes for CSASSGAPGELFF.

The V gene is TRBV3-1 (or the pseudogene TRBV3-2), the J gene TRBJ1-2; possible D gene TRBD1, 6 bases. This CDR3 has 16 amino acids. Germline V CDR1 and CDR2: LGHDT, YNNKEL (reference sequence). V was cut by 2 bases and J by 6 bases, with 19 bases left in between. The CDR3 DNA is TGTGCCAGCAGCCAATGGGGGCCAGGTCAGGGGCATGGCTACACCTTC. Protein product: CASSQWGPGQGHGYTF.

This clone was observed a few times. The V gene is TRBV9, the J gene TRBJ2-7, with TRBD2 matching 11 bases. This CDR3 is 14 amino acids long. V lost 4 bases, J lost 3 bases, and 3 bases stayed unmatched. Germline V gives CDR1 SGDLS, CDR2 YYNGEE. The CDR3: CASSTGTSGYEQYF. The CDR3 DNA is TGTGCCAGCAGCACCGGGACTAGCGGCTACGAGCAGTACTTC.

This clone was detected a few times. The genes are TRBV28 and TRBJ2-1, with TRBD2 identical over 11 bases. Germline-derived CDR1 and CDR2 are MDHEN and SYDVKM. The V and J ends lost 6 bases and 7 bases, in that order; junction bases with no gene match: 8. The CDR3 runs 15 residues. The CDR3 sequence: CASSTGTSGRNEQFF. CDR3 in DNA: TGTGCCAGCAGCACCGGGACTAGCGGTCGGAATGAGCAGTTCTTC. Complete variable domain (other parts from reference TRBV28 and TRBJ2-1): DVKVTQSSRYLVKRTGEKVFLECVQDMDHENMFWYRQDPGLGLRLIYFSYDVKMKEKGDIPEGYSVSREKKERFSLILESASTNQTSMYLCASSTGTSGRNEQFFGPGTRLTVL.

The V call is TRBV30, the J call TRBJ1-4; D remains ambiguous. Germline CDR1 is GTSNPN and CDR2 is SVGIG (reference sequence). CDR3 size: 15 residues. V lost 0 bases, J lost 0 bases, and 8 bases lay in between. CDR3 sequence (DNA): TGTGCCTGGAGTGTTCCAGGCGCAACTAATGAAAAACTGTTTTTT. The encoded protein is CAWSVPGATNEKLFF.

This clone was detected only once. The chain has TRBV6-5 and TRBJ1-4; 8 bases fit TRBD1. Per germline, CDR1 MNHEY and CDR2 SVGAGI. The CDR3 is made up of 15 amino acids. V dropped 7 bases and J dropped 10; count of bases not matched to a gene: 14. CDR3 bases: TGTGCCAGCACCCCCCAGGGGGCGGGAACCGTAAAACTGTTTTTT. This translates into CASTPQGAGTVKLFF.

The CDR3 DNA sequence: TGTGCCAGCAGCCAAGAGACGGGTACATACAATGAGCAGTTCTTC. This codes for CASSQETGTYNEQFF. The chain joins TRBV3-1 (or the pseudogene TRBV3-2) to TRBJ2-1; the D is unclear. Trimming stripped 0 bases from V and 4 bases from J, with 10 bases between. Germline V gene sequence: CDR1 LGHDT, CDR2 YNNKEL (reference sequence). CDR3 length: 15 amino acids.

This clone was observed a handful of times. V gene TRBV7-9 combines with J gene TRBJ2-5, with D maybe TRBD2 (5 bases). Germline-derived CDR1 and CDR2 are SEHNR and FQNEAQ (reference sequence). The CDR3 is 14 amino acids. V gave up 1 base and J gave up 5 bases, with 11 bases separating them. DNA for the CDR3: TGTGCCAGCAGCTTAGGTCTAGCCGTTGAGACCCAGTACTTC. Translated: CASSLGLAVETQYF.

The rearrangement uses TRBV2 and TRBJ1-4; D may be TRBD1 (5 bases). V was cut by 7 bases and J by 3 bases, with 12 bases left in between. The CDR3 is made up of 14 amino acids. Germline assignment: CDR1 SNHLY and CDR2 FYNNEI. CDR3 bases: TGTGCCAGCAACAGGAATGGGGCTAATGAAAAACTGTTTTTT. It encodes CASNRNGANEKLFF.